One and the same sample provided the 13 T cell receptor beta chains below, sequenced in a study of OX40 agonist ivuxolimab in advanced cancers. TCRdb's table, derived via immunoSEQ multiplex PCR, lists solely in-frame clones and lacks some. The table has around 31,000 clones, roughly 79% seen once. Here the sequenced sample was CD4+ or CD8+ T cells sorted from blood, taken in a trial of the OX40 agonist ivuxolimab. Receptor source: an adult with an advanced solid tumor such as melanoma, head and neck, liver or kidney cancer.

The chain couples TRBV18 to TRBJ2-1; the match to TRBD2 covers 9 bases. CDR3 length: 16 residues. In germline, CDR1 is KGHSH, CDR2 LQKENI. V dropped 4 bases and J dropped 4; count of bases not matched to a gene: 8. CDR3 sequence reads: CASSRPGTSYYNEQFF. CDR3 nucleotides: TGTGCCAGCTCACGACCCGGGACTAGCTATTACAATGAGCAGTTCTTC.

This rearrangement joins TRBV6-6 to TRBJ1-2, with a tentative D call TRBD1 (5 bases). CDR1 and CDR2 (germline): MNHNY, SVGAGI (reference sequence). The CDR3 covers 15 residues. The ends were cut back, 0 bases at V and 7 bases at J, with 15 bases in the middle. The CDR3 coding sequence is TGTGCCAGCAGTTACTCCCAAAACGCGCAGGGTGGCTACACCTTC. This encodes CASSYSQNAQGGYTF.

The chain has TRBV28 and TRBJ1-2; D uncertain. The CDR3 length is 16 residues. The V gene lost 8 bases and the J gene lost 2 bases, with 21 bases spanning the gap. CDR1 MDHEN and CDR2 SYDVKM come from the germline V gene. The CDR3 sequence is CASSLSRGGPNYGYTF. The CDR3, as DNA: TGTGCCAGCTCCCTGAGCCGGGGAGGGCCCAACTATGGCTACACCTTC.

The chain uses TRBV7-7 and TRBJ2-1; no clear D gene. From germline, CDR1 is SSHAT and CDR2 FNYEAQ (reference sequence). This CDR3 has 13 residues. Trimming shortened V by 1 base and J by 3 bases, and 4 bases separated the two germline ends. This chain's CDR3 is CASSLGYYNEQFF. The CDR3 DNA follows: TGTGCCAGCAGCTTAGGCTACTACAATGAGCAGTTCTTC.

The genes are TRBV7-8 and TRBJ2-7; possibly TRBD1 for D (6 bases). Per germline, CDR1 SGHVS and CDR2 FQNEAQ. The CDR3 length is 13 residues. The V gene lost 2 bases and the J gene lost 3 bases, with 8 bases spanning the gap. The CDR3, as DNA: TGTGCCAGCAGCTTAAACAGGGACTACGAGCAGTACTTC. This sequence encodes CASSLNRDYEQYF.

This clone was seen more than once but under ten times. This chain joins TRBV6-5 and TRBJ1-3, with D uncertain. The CDR3 is 13 amino acids. Trimming left V 5 bases short and J 3 bases short, with 8 bases between. In germline, CDR1 is MNHEY, CDR2 SVGAGI. The CDR3 DNA sequence: TGTGCCAGCAGTGATCGACGTGGAAACACCATATATTTT. Translating it yields CASSDRRGNTIYF.

The chain carries TRBV5-1 and TRBJ1-4, with D possibly matching TRBD1 (6 bases). The length of the CDR3 is 15 residues. V shed 0 bases and J shed 5 bases, with 11 bases lying between them. CDR1 is SGHRS and CDR2 is YFSETQ in the germline V gene. The CDR3 sequence: CASSLDGGANEKLFF. CDR3 nucleotide sequence: TGCGCCAGCAGCTTGGACGGGGGCGCAAATGAAAAACTGTTTTTT.

This clone appeared a few times. The chain uses TRBV28 and TRBJ1-4; D possibly corresponds to TRBD1 (6 bases). The CDR3 is 14 amino acids. Trimming removed 3 bases from V and 6 bases from J, with 11 bases in between. Germline CDR1 is MDHEN and CDR2 is SYDVKM. The CDR3: CASSFKGEDEKLFF. The CDR3 DNA sequence: TGTGCCAGCAGTTTTAAGGGGGAGGATGAAAAACTGTTTTTT.

The chain uses TRBV19 and TRBJ1-2; 9 nucleotides match TRBD1. Germline trimming cut 10 bases from V and 6 bases from J; bases unmatched to any gene: 9. CDR1 is LNHDA, CDR2 SQIVND, per germline (reference sequence). CDR3 size: 13 residues. The CDR3 is CATRGQGQNGYTF. CDR3 nucleotide sequence: TGTGCCACCAGAGGACAGGGGCAAAATGGCTACACCTTC. Together with reference TRBV19 and TRBJ1-2, the CDR3 gives the full variable domain: DGGITQSPKYLFRKEGQNVTLSCEQNLNHDAMYWYRQDPGQGLRLIYYSQIVNDFQKGDIAEGYSVSREKKESFPLTVTSAQKNPTAFYLCATRGQGQNGYTFGSGTRLTVV.

V is TRBV7-9 and J is TRBJ1-1; the D is unclear. This CDR3 is 14 amino acids long. Trimming cost V 7 bases and J 1 base, with 13 bases left between them. CDR1 SEHNR and CDR2 FQNEAQ come from the germline V gene (reference sequence). CDR3 in amino acids: CASTTLSANTEAFF. CDR3 DNA sequence: TGTGCCAGCACTACTCTATCAGCGAACACTGAAGCTTTCTTT. The variable domain in full, completed from reference TRBV7-9 and TRBJ1-1, reads DTGVSQNPRHKITKRGQNVTFRCDPISEHNRLYWYRQTLGQGPEFLTYFQNEAQLEKSRLLSDRFSAERPKGSFSTLEIQRTEQGDSAMYLCASTTLSANTEAFFGQGTRLTVV.

This rearrangement joins TRBV11-1 to TRBJ2-1, with 9 nucleotides matching TRBD1. The germline V gene encodes CDR1 SGHAT and CDR2 FQDESV (reference sequence). With V trimmed by 6 bases and J by 4 bases, 7 bases remained unmatched. This CDR3 contains 15 residues. CDR3 bases: TGTGCCAGCAGTCGTCCCGGGACAGGGTACAATGAGCAGTTCTTC. Encoded protein: CASSRPGTGYNEQFF.

This clone was found a few times. The sample holds other DNA sequences that translate to the same CDR3. The CDR3 sequence is CASSPVQGEAFF. The CDR3 nucleotides read TGTGCCAGCTCACCAGTTCAGGGTGAAGCTTTCTTT. The gene calls are TRBV18 and TRBJ1-1, with a tentative D call TRBD1 (5 bases). This CDR3 comprises 12 residues. V dropped 2 bases and J dropped 7 bases, with 8 bases sitting between them. The germline V gene has CDR1 KGHSH and CDR2 LQKENI. Supplemented by reference TRBV18 and TRBJ1-1, the full variable domain reads NAGVMQNPRHLVRRRGQEARLRCSPMKGHSHVYWYRQLPEEGLKFMVYLQKENIIDESGMPKERFSAEFPKEGPSILRIQQVVRGDSAAYFCASSPVQGEAFFGQGTRLTVV.

Sample share makes this clone medium-sized. The V gene is TRBV11-2, the J gene TRBJ2-2, with D uncertain. The V end lost 3 bases, the J end lost 4 bases, and 6 bases lay between the germline ends. This CDR3 is 13 amino acids long. In germline, CDR1 is SGHAT, CDR2 FQNNGV. The CDR3 loop reads CASSFTGTGELFF. In DNA form, the CDR3 reads TGTGCCAGCAGCTTCACTGGCACCGGGGAGCTGTTTTTT.